This is a list of T cell receptor beta chains from one sample in a study of blood T cell repertoires in COVID-19. The assay was immunoSEQ multiplex PCR, and TCRdb's table has in-frame clones only and misses some. The top ten hold around 4% of the sample, which has roughly 25,000 clones, 90% to 95% seen once. The sample comprised peripheral blood. These TCRs come from a woman aged 45 to 65 with active COVID-19. Both conserved end residues are part of each CDR3. Fields, in order: D gene, CDR3 length, clone size, V gene, J gene, CDR3 DNA, CDR3 protein. A D gene is named only where the DNA matches it firmly. Clone size, where shown, is once, few, many, or a class for clones that have expanded.

TRBD1	16	-	TRBV28	TRBJ1-5	TGTGCCAGCAGTCCCTATCGGACAGGGTCAAATCAGCCCCAGCATTTT	CASSPYRTGSNQPQHF
TRBD1	15	-	TRBV5-1	TRBJ2-2	TGCGCCAGCAGCCGGGGACAGGGTGACACCGGGGAGCTGTTTTTT	CASSRGQGDTGELFF
-	13	-	TRBV7-9	TRBJ1-4	TGTGCCAGCAGCTGGGGGGAGGGTGAAAAACTGTTTTTT	CASSWGEGEKLFF
-	16	-	TRBV4-1	TRBJ2-3	TGCGCCAGCAGCCAGGAGACGGCCCCTAGCACAGATACGCAGTATTTT	CASSQETAPSTDTQYF
-	15	-	TRBV2	TRBJ2-1	TGTGCCAGCAGTGATCGCCGGGACATAATGTATGAGCAGTTCTTC	CASSDRRDIMYEQFF
-	14	-	TRBV3-1/TRBV3-2	TRBJ2-5	TGTGCCAGCAGCCTCCATCCGGGACAAGAGACCCAGTACTTC	CASSLHPGQETQYF
TRBD1	15	-	TRBV3-1/TRBV3-2	TRBJ1-1	TGTGCCAGCAGCCAAGCCCACCGGGACAGGGCTGGAGCTTTCTTT	CASSQAHRDRAGAFF
-	15	-	TRBV6-4	TRBJ2-1	TGTGCCAGCAGTGACGCGGGGATAGGGTACAATGAGCAGTTCTTC	CASSDAGIGYNEQFF
-	14	once	TRBV4-1	TRBJ2-1	TGCGCCAGCAGCCAGGGGCCTGCCTACAATGAGCAGTTCTTC	CASSQGPAYNEQFF
-	15	-	TRBV15	TRBJ1-5	TGTGCCACCAGCCTAACGTGGGGGCAGGATCAGCCCCAGCATTTT	CATSLTWGQDQPQHF
TRBD1	15	-	TRBV3-1/TRBV3-2	TRBJ2-5	TGTGCCAGCAGCCTGGGACAGGGCGGGGAGGAGACCCAGTACTTC	CASSLGQGGEETQYF
-	12	-	TRBV29-1	TRBJ1-2	TGCAGCGTTGCAGGCAGAAACTATGGCTACACCTTC	CSVAGRNYGYTF
-	14	-	TRBV7-9	TRBJ2-7	TGTGCCAGCAGTTCCCGGGACACAAGCTACGAGCAGTACTTC	CASSSRDTSYEQYF
-	14	-	TRBV5-1	TRBJ1-2	TGCGCCAGCAGCCCGCGCTCACGACGGGAGGGCTACACCTTC	CASSPRSRREGYTF
TRBD1	17	-	TRBV27	TRBJ1-2	TGTGCCAGCACAGGGCTTACAGGGGGCACTCCGTCCTATGGCTACACCTTC	CASTGLTGGTPSYGYTF
TRBD1	15	-	TRBV5-1	TRBJ1-6	TGCGCCAGCAGCACTGGGACAGAGCTTGATTCACCCCTCCACTTT	CASSTGTELDSPLHF
-	11	-	TRBV28	TRBJ2-1	TGTGCCAGCAGTTTCCGTCGGGAGCAGTTCTTC	CASSFRREQFF
TRBD2	15	once	TRBV19	TRBJ2-3	TGTGCCAGTAGTCTACTAGCGGGGGGTCGGGATACGCAGTATTTT	CASSLLAGGRDTQYF
-	15	-	TRBV6-5	TRBJ1-5	TGTGCCAGCAGGATTCCGTCGGGGAATCTTCAGCCCCAGCATTTT	CASRIPSGNLQPQHF
-	17	-	TRBV5-1	TRBJ2-2	TGCGCCAGCAGTCTTACGCCGCCGACAATTAACACCGGGGAGCTGTTTTTT	CASSLTPPTINTGELFF
-	14	-	TRBV5-4	TRBJ2-2	TGTGCCAGCAGCGCGGAACATGGCACCGGGGAGCTGTTTTTT	CASSAEHGTGELFF
TRBD1	16	once	TRBV11-2	TRBJ2-3	TGTGCCAGCAGCAAGCGGACAGGGGGCAGCACAGATACGCAGTATTTT	CASSKRTGGSTDTQYF
-	14	-	TRBV24-1	TRBJ2-7	TGTGCCACCAGTGACGGGACTCGAAACTACGAGCAGTACTTC	CATSDGTRNYEQYF
-	12	-	TRBV11-3	TRBJ2-1	TGTGCCAGCAGTTCCATCGGGAATGAGCAGTTCTTC	CASSSIGNEQFF
-	14	-	TRBV18	TRBJ2-5	TGTGCCAGCTCACCAAACAAGCGTGCAGAGACCCAGTACTTC	CASSPNKRAETQYF
TRBD1	15	-	TRBV19	TRBJ2-3	TGTGCCAGTAGCCGGGACAGGGGGCTTGCAGATACGCAGTATTTT	CASSRDRGLADTQYF
TRBD2	16	-	TRBV15	TRBJ2-7	TGTGCCACCAGCAGAGATCTGGCTAGCGGGAGCTACGAGCAGTACTTC	CATSRDLASGSYEQYF
-	15	-	TRBV19	TRBJ1-5	TGTGCCAGCCGTAAGACCCGGCAGGGCTACCAGCCCCAGCATTTT	CASRKTRQGYQPQHF
TRBD1	16	-	TRBV4-2	TRBJ1-3	TGTGCCAGCAGCCAGACGACAGGGGCGAATGGAAACACCATATATTTT	CASSQTTGANGNTIYF
TRBD1	12	few	TRBV28	TRBJ1-2	TGTGCCAGCAGTTCGACAGGGAAGGGCTACACCTTC	CASSSTGKGYTF
-	11	-	TRBV10-3	TRBJ1-2	TGTGCCATCGGGGGCGTTAACGGCTACACCTTC	CAIGGVNGYTF
TRBD1	14	-	TRBV5-1	TRBJ2-3	TGCGCCAGCAGCAGGGGGACAGTCACAGATACGCAGTATTTT	CASSRGTVTDTQYF
TRBD1	13	-	TRBV11-2	TRBJ2-6	TGTGCCACACAGGGGGCTGGGGCCAACGTCCTGACTTTC	CATQGAGANVLTF
-	16	-	TRBV5-1	TRBJ2-7	TGCGCCAGCAGCTTTAACCACAGCCCCCTTTCCTACGAGCAGTACTTC	CASSFNHSPLSYEQYF
-	13	-	TRBV7-3	TRBJ1-6	TGTGCCAGCAGCCTCGTGTCGGATTCACCCCTCCACTTT	CASSLVSDSPLHF
TRBD2	13	-	TRBV6-5	TRBJ2-7	TGTGCCAGCAGGGGAGGGGCACCCTACGAGCAGTACTTC	CASRGGAPYEQYF
-	14	-	TRBV28	TRBJ2-1	TGTGCCAGCAGTACACAGGGTGGTATCAGAGAGCAGTTCTTC	CASSTQGGIREQFF
TRBD1	16	-	TRBV24-1	TRBJ2-5	TGTGCCACCAGTGATTTTACAGGGGGCAGTGGGGAGACCCAGTACTTC	CATSDFTGGSGETQYF
-	14	-	TRBV11-2	TRBJ1-6	TGTGCCAGCAGCCTGGAACTAAATAATTCACCCCTCCACTTT	CASSLELNNSPLHF
-	16	-	TRBV18	TRBJ1-6	TGTGCCAGCTCACCACTAGCGAAGGACGGACTAAGGCCCCTCCACTTT	CASSPLAKDGLRPLHF
TRBD1	16	-	TRBV19	TRBJ1-2	TGTGCCAGTAGTAAAAACTCCGGGACAGTGAGCTATGGCTACACCTTC	CASSKNSGTVSYGYTF
-	17	-	TRBV11-2	TRBJ1-1	TGTGCCAGCAGCCATTTCGGGCTGGAGGCGGGGAACACTGAAGCTTTCTTT	CASSHFGLEAGNTEAFF
-	13	-	TRBV5-1	TRBJ2-7	TGCGCCAGCAGGTTCCAGGGGAGCTACGAGCAGTACTTC	CASRFQGSYEQYF
TRBD1	14	once	TRBV6-1	TRBJ2-7	TGTGCCAGCAGTGACGCAGGGGGTTCCTACGAGCAGTACTTC	CASSDAGGSYEQYF
TRBD1	14	-	TRBV28	TRBJ1-6	TGTGCCAGCATCGAACAGGGGTCGGCGACACCCCTCCACTTT	CASIEQGSATPLHF
-	14	-	TRBV2	TRBJ1-5	TGTGCCAGCAGAGGCGGTACCGCCCAATTGCCCCAGCATTTT	CASRGGTAQLPQHF
-	15	-	TRBV6-1	TRBJ1-2	TGTGCCAGCAGTGAAGCGGGCCGACCACCGTATGGCTACACCTTC	CASSEAGRPPYGYTF
-	11	-	TRBV6-6	TRBJ1-1	TGTGCCAGCCACCAGGACACTGAAGCTTTCTTT	CASHQDTEAFF
TRBD1	15	-	TRBV5-1	TRBJ1-4	TGCGCCAGCAGCGCCTCCGGGACAGATAATGAAAAACTGTTTTTT	CASSASGTDNEKLFF
-	15	-	TRBV10-3	TRBJ2-2	TGTGCCATCAGTTACCGGGTACAGGACACCGGGGAGCTGTTTTTT	CAISYRVQDTGELFF
TRBD1	14	-	TRBV18	TRBJ1-2	TGTGCCAGCTCACCACCGGCACAGGGGGATGGCTACACCTTC	CASSPPAQGDGYTF
TRBD1	17	-	TRBV4-1	TRBJ2-5	TGCGCCAGCAGCCAAGATCCGGGACAGGGGATAGGTGAGACCCAGTACTTC	CASSQDPGQGIGETQYF
-	12	-	TRBV29-1	TRBJ2-1	TGCAGCGTGGAGGGGACCTACAATGAGCAGTTCTTC	CSVEGTYNEQFF
TRBD2	17	once	TRBV7-9	TRBJ2-5	TGTGCCAGCAGCTTGGGACTAGCGGGGGGGGTTTTGGAGACCCAGTACTTC	CASSLGLAGGVLETQYF